This T cell receptor beta chain derives from a study of graft-versus-host responses after intestinal transplantation. Study in general: Multivisceral, liver-intestinal, or isolated intestinal grafts were transplanted into recipients. The recipients all started with anti-thymocyte globulin induction and then took tacrolimus and steroids for about three years. Study-wide results and limits: Clonal ratios of graft-versus-host to host-versus-graft in allografts were high for patients exhibiting graft-donor T cell macrochimerism. There were GvH clones found in recipient marrow, and some of them appeared first in ileum or blood.

About this clone: No antigen is known for it.

Using immunoSEQ multiplex PCR, the repertoire was profiled, and TCRdb retains in-frame clones only, with some absent. This table holds tens of thousands of clones, 94% found once. From germline, CDR1 is SGDLS and CDR2 YYNGEE. V lost 0 bases and J lost 8, with 17 bases in between. There are 15 residues in the CDR3. The chain combines TRBV9 with TRBJ1-2; D is unresolved. Sequencing used unstimulated CD4+ T cells sorted from spleen or lymph node cells, obtained before transplant. The TCR sequence derives from a human donor who was the organ donor for an intestinal transplant. Here the CDR3 reads CASSVDSGRLGGYTF. CDR3 bases: TGTGCCAGCAGCGTAGACAGCGGCCGTTTGGGGGGCTACACCTTC.